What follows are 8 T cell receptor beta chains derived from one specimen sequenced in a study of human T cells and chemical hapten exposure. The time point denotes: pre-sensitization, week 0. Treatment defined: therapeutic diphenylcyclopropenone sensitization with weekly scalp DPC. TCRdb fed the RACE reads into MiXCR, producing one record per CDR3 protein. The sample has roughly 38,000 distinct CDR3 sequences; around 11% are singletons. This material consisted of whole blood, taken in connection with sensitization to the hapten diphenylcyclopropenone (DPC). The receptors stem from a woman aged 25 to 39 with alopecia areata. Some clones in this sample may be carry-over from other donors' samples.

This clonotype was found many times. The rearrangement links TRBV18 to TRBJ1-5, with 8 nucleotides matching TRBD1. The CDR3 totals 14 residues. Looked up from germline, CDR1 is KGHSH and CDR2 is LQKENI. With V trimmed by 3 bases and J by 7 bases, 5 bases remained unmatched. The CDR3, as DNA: TGTGCCAGCTCACCGGGACAGGCCGCGCAGCCCCAGCATTTT. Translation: CASSPGQAAQPQHF.

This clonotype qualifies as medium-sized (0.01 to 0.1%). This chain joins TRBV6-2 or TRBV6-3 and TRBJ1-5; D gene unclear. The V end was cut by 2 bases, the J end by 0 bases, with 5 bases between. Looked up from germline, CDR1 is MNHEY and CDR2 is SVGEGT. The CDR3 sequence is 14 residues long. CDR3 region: CASSYLNSNQPQHF. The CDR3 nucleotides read TGTGCCAGCAGTTACCTAAATAGCAATCAGCCCCAGCATTTT.

CDR3 loop: CASSPPGVGTGELFF. The DNA of the CDR3 is TGTGCCAGCAGCCCTCCCGGGGTAGGCACCGGGGAGCTGTTTTTT. The chain employs TRBV7-6 and TRBJ2-2; D might be TRBD2 (5 bases). Trimming pared 5 bases from V and 4 bases from J, leaving 14 bases between. The CDR3 is made up of 15 amino acids. Germline CDR1 and CDR2: SGHVS and FNYEAQ.

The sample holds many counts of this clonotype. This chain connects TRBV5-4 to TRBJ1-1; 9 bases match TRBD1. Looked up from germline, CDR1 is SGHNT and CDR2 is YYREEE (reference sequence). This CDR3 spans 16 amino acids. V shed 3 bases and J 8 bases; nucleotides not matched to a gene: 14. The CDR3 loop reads CASSSSRGQGRIEAFF. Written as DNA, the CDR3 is TGTGCCAGCAGCTCCTCCCGAGGACAGGGGCGAATAGAAGCTTTCTTT.

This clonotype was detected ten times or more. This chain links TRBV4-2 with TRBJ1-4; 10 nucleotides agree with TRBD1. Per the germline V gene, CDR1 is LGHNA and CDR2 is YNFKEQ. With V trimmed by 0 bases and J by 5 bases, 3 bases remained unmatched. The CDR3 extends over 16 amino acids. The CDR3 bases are TGTGCCAGCAGCCAAGATAAGGACAGGGGGAATGAAAAACTGTTTTTT. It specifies CASSQDKDRGNEKLFF.

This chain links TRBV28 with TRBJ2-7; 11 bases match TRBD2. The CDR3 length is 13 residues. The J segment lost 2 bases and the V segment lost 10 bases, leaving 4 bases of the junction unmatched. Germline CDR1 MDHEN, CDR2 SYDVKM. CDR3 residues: CATGLAGTYEQYF. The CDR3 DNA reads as TGTGCCACAGGACTAGCGGGCACCTACGAGCAGTACTTC.

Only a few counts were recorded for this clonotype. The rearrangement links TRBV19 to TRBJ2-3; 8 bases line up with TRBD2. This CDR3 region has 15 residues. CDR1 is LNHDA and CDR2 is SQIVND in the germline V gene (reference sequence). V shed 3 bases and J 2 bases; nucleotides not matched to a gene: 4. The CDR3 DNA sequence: TGTGCCAGTAGTATTATAGCGGGACTCACAGATACGCAGTATTTT. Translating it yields CASSIIAGLTDTQYF.

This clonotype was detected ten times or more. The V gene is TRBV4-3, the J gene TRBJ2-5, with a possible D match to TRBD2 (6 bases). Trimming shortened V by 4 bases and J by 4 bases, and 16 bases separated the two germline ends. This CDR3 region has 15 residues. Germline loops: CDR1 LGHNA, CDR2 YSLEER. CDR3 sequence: CASSPGGGISETQYF. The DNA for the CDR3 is TGCGCCAGCAGCCCAGGCGGCGGGATCTCAGAGACCCAGTACTTC.